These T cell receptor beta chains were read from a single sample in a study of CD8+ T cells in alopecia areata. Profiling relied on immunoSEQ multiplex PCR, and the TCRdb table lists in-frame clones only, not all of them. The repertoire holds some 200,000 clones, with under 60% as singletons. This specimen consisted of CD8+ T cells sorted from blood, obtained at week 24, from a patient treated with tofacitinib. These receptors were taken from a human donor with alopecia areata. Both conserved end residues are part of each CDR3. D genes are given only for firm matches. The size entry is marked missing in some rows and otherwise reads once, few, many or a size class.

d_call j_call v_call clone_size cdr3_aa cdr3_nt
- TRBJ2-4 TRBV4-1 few CASSQGEGVALQYF TGCGCCAGCAGCCAAGGGGAGGGGGTAGCACTTCAGTACTTC
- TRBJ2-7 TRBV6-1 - CASSEGDGLSYEQYF TGTGCCAGCAGTGAAGGGGACGGTCTCTCCTACGAGCAGTACTTC
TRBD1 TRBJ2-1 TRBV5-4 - CASSSRDRGFLQFF TGTGCCAGCAGCTCCCGGGACAGGGGTTTCTTGCAGTTCTTC
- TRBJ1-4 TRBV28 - CASSSYRGTVEKLFF TGTGCCAGCAGTTCATATAGGGGGACGGTTGAAAAACTGTTTTTT
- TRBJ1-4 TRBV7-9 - CASSPRSVANEKLFF TGTGCCAGCAGCCCCCGGAGCGTGGCTAATGAAAAACTGTTTTTT
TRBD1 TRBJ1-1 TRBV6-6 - CASSLDRETFF TGTGCCAGCAGTTTGGACAGGGAAACTTTCTTT
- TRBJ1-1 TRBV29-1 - CSGVNTEAFF TGCAGCGGGGTGAACACTGAAGCTTTCTTT
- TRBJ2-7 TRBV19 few CAAARDSSYEQYF TGTGCCGCCGCCCGCGACAGTTCCTACGAGCAGTACTTC
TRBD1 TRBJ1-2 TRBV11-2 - CASSFGTGGSGYTF TGTGCCAGCAGCTTCGGGACAGGGGGCAGTGGCTACACCTTC
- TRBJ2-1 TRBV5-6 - CASSLEHGNEQFF TGTGCCAGCAGCTTGGAGCACGGCAATGAGCAGTTCTTC
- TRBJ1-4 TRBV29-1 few CSVAGTRTGISSEKLFF TGCAGCGTGGCCGGGACGAGGACGGGGATCTCAAGTGAAAAACTGTTTTTT
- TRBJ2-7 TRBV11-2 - CASSDLGGATYEQYF TGTGCCAGCAGCGACCTCGGGGGAGCTACCTACGAGCAGTACTTC
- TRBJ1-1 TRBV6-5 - CASSILGAGTEAFF TGTGCCAGCTCGATTCTGGGGGCCGGCACTGAAGCTTTCTTT
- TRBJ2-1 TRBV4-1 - CASSQGLLADNEQFF TGCGCCAGCAGCCAGGGATTATTAGCGGACAATGAGCAGTTCTTC
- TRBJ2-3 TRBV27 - CASSLGTPDTQYF TGTGCCAGCAGTTTAGGGACGCCGGATACGCAGTATTTT